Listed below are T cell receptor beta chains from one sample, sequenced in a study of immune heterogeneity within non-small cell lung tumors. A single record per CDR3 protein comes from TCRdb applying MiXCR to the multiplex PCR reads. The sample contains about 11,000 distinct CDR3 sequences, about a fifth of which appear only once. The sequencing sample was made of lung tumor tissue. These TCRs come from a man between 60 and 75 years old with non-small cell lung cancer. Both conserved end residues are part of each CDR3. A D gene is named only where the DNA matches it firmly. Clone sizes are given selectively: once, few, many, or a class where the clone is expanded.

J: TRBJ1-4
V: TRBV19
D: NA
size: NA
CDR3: CASRITGSGNEKLFF
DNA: TGTGCCAGTAGGATAACAGGGTCGGGTAATGAAAAACTGTTTTTT

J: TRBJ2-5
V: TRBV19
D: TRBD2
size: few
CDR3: CASSTRTSGLAETQYF
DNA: TGTGCCAGTAGTACCAGGACTAGCGGGCTTGCAGAGACCCAGTACTTC

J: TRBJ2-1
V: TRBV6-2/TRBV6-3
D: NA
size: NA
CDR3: CASRGWGEQFF
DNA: TGTGCCAGCAGAGGATGGGGTGAGCAGTTCTTC

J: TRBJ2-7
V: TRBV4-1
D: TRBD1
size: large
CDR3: CASSHYDRGGEQYF
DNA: TGCGCCAGCAGCCACTACGACAGGGGTGGCGAGCAGTACTTC

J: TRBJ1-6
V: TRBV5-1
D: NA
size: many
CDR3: CASSWTVSSYNSPLHF
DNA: TGCGCCAGCAGCTGGACGGTGAGCTCCTATAATTCACCCCTCCACTTT

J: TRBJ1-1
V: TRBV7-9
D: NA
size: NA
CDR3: CASSLVAGTEAFF
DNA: TGTGCCAGCAGCTTAGTTGCAGGAACTGAAGCTTTCTTT

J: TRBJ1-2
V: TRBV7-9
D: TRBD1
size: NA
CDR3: CASSLASGGIYVYTF
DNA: TGTGCCAGCAGCTTAGCATCAGGGGGGATCTATGTCTACACCTTC

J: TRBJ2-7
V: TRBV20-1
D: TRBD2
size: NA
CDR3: CSARTSGSYEQYF
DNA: TGCAGTGCCAGGACTAGCGGCTCCTACGAGCAGTACTTC

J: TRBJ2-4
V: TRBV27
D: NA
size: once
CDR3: CASSFATTSDIQYF
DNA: TGTGCCAGCAGTTTTGCCACTACATCGGACATTCAGTACTTC

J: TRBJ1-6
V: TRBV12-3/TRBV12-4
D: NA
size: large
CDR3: CASSIGQSVGSPLHF
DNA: TGTGCCAGCAGTATTGGACAGTCCGTCGGTTCACCCCTCCACTTT

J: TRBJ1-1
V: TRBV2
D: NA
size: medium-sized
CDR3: CASRKTANTEAFF
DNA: TGTGCCAGCAGAAAGACGGCGAACACTGAAGCTTTCTTT

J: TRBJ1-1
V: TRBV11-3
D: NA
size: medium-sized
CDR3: CASSPRSGDGAFF
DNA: TGTGCCAGCAGCCCTCGGTCGGGAGATGGAGCTTTCTTT

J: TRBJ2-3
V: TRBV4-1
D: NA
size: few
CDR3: CASIIGAERADTQYF
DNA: TGCGCCAGCATAATAGGAGCGGAGAGGGCAGATACGCAGTATTTT

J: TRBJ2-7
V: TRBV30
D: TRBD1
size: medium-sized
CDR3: CAWSPGTDLYEQYF
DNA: TGTGCCTGGAGCCCCGGGACAGACTTGTACGAGCAGTACTTC

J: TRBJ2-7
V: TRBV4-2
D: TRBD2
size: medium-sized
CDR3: CASSQGLGRDYEQYF
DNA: TGTGCCAGCAGCCAAGGACTCGGGAGGGACTACGAGCAGTACTTC

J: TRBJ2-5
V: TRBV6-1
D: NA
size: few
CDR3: CASSEVMGGRETQYF
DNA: TGTGCCAGCAGTGAAGTAATGGGGGGCCGGGAGACCCAGTACTTC

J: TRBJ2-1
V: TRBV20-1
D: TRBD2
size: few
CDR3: CSARWASGIRYNEQFF
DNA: TGCAGTGCTAGGTGGGCTAGCGGGATTAGGTACAATGAGCAGTTCTTC

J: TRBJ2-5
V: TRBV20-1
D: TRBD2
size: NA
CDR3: CSAAPLAGQETQYF
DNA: TGCAGTGCCGCACCTCTAGCGGGCCAAGAGACCCAGTACTTC

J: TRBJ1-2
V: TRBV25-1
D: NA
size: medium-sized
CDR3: CATLRDGSNYGYTF
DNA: TGTGCCACCCTCCGGGACGGCTCTAACTATGGCTACACCTTC

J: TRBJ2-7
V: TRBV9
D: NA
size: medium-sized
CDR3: CASSVDIGSSYEQYF
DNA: TGTGCCAGCAGCGTAGATATTGGCAGCTCCTACGAGCAGTACTTC

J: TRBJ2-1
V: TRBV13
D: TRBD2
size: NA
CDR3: CASRPLLAETYNEQFF
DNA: TGTGCCAGCAGGCCCCTCCTAGCGGAGACATACAATGAGCAGTTCTTC

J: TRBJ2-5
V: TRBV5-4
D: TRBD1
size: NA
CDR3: CASIGTGQETQYF
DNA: TGTGCCAGCATCGGGACAGGTCAAGAGACCCAGTACTTC

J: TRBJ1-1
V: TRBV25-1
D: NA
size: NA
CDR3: CASSRGNTEAFF
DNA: TGTGCCAGCAGTAGGGGGAACACTGAAGCTTTCTTT

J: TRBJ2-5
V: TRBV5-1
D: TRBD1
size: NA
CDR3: CASSSTSGTGETQYF
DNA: TGCGCCAGCAGCTCAACTTCCGGGACAGGAGAGACCCAGTACTTC

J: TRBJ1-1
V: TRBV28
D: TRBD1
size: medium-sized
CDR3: CASSLRQGDTEAFF
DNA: TGTGCCAGCAGCCTACGACAGGGGGACACTGAAGCTTTCTTT

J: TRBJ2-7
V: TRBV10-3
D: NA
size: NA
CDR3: CAISSGQSYEQYF
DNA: TGTGCCATCAGCTCCGGACAGTCCTACGAGCAGTACTTC